This T cell receptor beta chain was identified in a study of T cell responses to AZD1222 COVID-19 vaccine. Trimming stripped 1 base from V and 6 bases from J, with 5 bases between. CDR3 size: 12 residues. Germline V CDR1 and CDR2: SGHRS, YFSETQ. This clone was picked up one time. Other DNA sequences in this sample translate to the same CDR3. TCRdb keeps only in-frame clones here, not all; method: immunoSEQ multiplex PCR. The sample holds around 200,000 clones, about 93% seen once. This chain connects TRBV5-1 to TRBJ1-5; D is uncertain. The specimen comprised peripheral blood, sampled 28 days after the second dose of the MenACWY control vaccine. This receptor was taken from an adult who received the MenACWY meningococcal vaccine as a control. The CDR3 protein is CASSLLSQPQHF. In DNA form, the CDR3 reads TGCGCCAGCAGCTTGTTGTCTCAGCCCCAGCATTTT.